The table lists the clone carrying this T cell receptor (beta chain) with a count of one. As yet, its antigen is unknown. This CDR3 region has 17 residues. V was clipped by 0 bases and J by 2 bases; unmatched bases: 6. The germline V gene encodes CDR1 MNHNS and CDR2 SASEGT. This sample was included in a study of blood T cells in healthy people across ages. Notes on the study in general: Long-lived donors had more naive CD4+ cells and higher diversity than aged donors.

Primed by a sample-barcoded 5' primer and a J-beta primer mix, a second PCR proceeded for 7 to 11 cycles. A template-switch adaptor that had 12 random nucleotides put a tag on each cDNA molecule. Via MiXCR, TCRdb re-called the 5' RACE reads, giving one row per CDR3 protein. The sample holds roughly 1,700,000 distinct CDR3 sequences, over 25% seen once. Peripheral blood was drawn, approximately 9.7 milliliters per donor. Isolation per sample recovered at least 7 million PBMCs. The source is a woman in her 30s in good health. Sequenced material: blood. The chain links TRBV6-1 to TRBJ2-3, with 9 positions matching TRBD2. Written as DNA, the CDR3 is TGTGCCAGCAGTGAAGCGGCGGGGGGGCCTGACACAGATACGCAGTATTTT. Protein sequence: CASSEAAGGPDTDTQYF.